The next 14 T cell receptor beta chains were all read from a single sample in a study of tumor and adjacent non-tumor tissue in lung cancer. No cell sorting was done before RNA was extracted from the tissue. This non-tumor lung sample came from over 3 cm beyond the tumor edge. A modified ARM-PCR protocol with three rounds of nested PCR amplified TCRbeta. Each CDR3 protein gets one entry after TCRdb re-called the multiplex PCR reads with MiXCR. Of 48,000 or so distinct CDR3 sequences in the sample, around 59% are singletons; the top ten hold over 25%. The specimen was distant non-tumor lung tissue. The receptors come from a woman between 65 and 79 years old with non-small cell lung cancer.

This clonotype was picked up a small number of times. The chain links TRBV28 to TRBJ2-6; TRBD2 might be the D (6 bases). This CDR3 spans 18 amino acids. V shed 5 bases and J shed 0 bases, with 17 bases lying between them. CDR1 MDHEN and CDR2 SYDVKM come from the germline V gene. The DNA of the CDR3 is TGTGCCAGCAGTCCGATAAGCGGGCGTCGCTCTGGGGCCAACGTCCTGACTTTC. It specifies CASSPISGRRSGANVLTF.

There are a few counts of this clonotype. The junction departs from germline at one end; a sequencing error may be responsible. V gene TRBV7-9 combines with J gene TRBJ1-1, with D possibly matching TRBD1 (5 bases). The germline V gene encodes CDR1 SEHNR and CDR2 FQNEAQ (reference sequence). The CDR3 is 12 amino acids. The CDR3 region has the DNA TGTGCCAGCGGCTTAGGGGTCACTGAAGCTTTCTTT. Residues: CASGLGVTEAFF. Combining the CDR3 with reference TRBV7-9 and TRBJ1-1 gives the whole variable domain DTGVSQNPRHKITKRGQNVTFRCDPISEHNRLYWYRQTLGQGPEFLTYFQNEAQLEKSRLLSDRFSAERPKGSFSTLEIQRTEQGDSAMYLCASGLGVTEAFFGQGTRLTVV.

The V call is TRBV29-1, the J call TRBJ2-1; no clear D gene. The V gene lost 3 bases and the J gene lost 5 bases, with 8 bases spanning the gap. CDR3 length equals 12 residues. Germline V gene sequence: CDR1 SQVTM, CDR2 ANQGSEA. The CDR3 DNA is TGCAGCGTTGAGAAGAAAAACAATGAGCAGTTCTTC. The encoded protein is CSVEKKNNEQFF.

The rearrangement uses TRBV6-2 or TRBV6-3 and TRBJ2-3; possibly TRBD1 or TRBD2 for D (6 bases each). The CDR3 is 16 residues long. Germline CDR1 and CDR2: MNHEY and SVGEGT. Deletions cut 6 bases from V and 4 bases from J, with 20 bases between. The CDR3 loop reads CASSSRHGGGADTQYF. The DNA of the CDR3 is TGTGCCAGCAGCTCTCGACATGGAGGGGGAGCAGATACGCAGTATTTT.

Notes on this clonotype: It is likely a read error, because the conserved phenylalanine at the end of the CDR3 is missing. The CDR3 reads CASRRVLGLGEQYL. The CDR3 region has the DNA TGTGCCAGCAGGCGGGTCTTGGGGCTGGGCGAGCAGTACTTG. The V gene is TRBV6-5, the J gene TRBJ2-7; possibly TRBD1 or TRBD2 for D (5 bases each). CDR1 and CDR2 from the germline V gene are MNHEY and SVGAGI. V was shortened by 6 bases and J by 6 bases, with 18 bases between the two germline ends. The CDR3 is 14 residues long.

With respect to this clonotype: This clone may be a read error of a much larger clone one base away. The chain couples TRBV5-1 to TRBJ2-2, with TRBD2 as a possible D gene (5 bases). Germline V gene lookup returns CDR1 SGHRS and CDR2 YFSETQ. The CDR3 totals 14 residues. CDR3 protein: CASSFVVTTGKLFF. DNA of the CDR3: TGCGCCAGCAGCTTTGTCGTGACAACCGGGAAGCTGTTTTTT.

There are a few counts of this clonotype. This may stem from a read error, because a much larger clone lies one nucleotide away. V usage is TRBV20-1 and J usage is TRBJ2-1; no clear D. CDR1 DFQATT and CDR2 SNEGSKA come from the germline V gene (reference sequence). The CDR3 length is 16 residues. Trimming pared 5 bases from V and 5 bases from J, leaving 22 bases between. The CDR3 sequence is CSAAVRVKAPNNEQFF. The CDR3 DNA reads as TGCAGTGCTGCAGTTCGCGTAAAAGCCCCAAACAATGAGCAGTTCTTC.

This clonotype was counted only a few times. At one of its ends the junction is not consistent with the germline gene, which may arise from a read error. The J gene is TRBJ1-1, the V gene TRBV5-1; 8 bases agree with TRBD1. The CDR3 is 12 amino acids. Germline V gene data show CDR1 as SGHRS and CDR2 as YFSETQ. CDR3 in DNA: TGCGCCAGCAACTTGGGACAGGCTGAAGCTTTCTTT. It specifies CASNLGQAEAFF. The entire variable domain, with the rest obtained from reference TRBV5-1 and TRBJ1-1, is as follows: KAGVTQTPRYLIKTRGQQVTLSCSPISGHRSVSWYQQTPGQGLQFLFEYFSETQRNKGNFPGRFSGRQFSNSRSEMNVSTLELGDSALYLCASNLGQAEAFFGQGTRLTVV.

This rearrangement joins TRBV29-1 to TRBJ2-5; the D gene is possibly TRBD2 (5 bases). V was trimmed by 4 bases and J by 8 bases, leaving 17 bases between them. The germline V gene encodes CDR1 SQVTM and CDR2 ANQGSEA. CDR3 length: 13 amino acids. CDR3 protein: CSVGFGPRETQYF. The DNA for the CDR3 is TGCAGCGTTGGGTTTGGCCCCCGGGAAACCCAGTACTTC.

This chain uses TRBV6-2 or TRBV6-3 with TRBJ2-5; 11 bases are shared with TRBD2. The junction had 8 bases not matched to a gene; V was cut back by 6 bases and J by 2 bases. The CDR3 consists of 16 residues. Germline V gene sequence: CDR1 MNHEY, CDR2 SVGEGT. The chain's CDR3 is CASSARLAGSQETQYF. CDR3 nucleotide sequence: TGTGCCAGCAGCGCGAGACTAGCGGGATCACAAGAGACCCAGTACTTC.

The chain carries TRBV12-3 or TRBV12-4 and TRBJ2-5; a possible D gene is TRBD1 (7 bases). There are 13 residues in the CDR3. DNA of the CDR3: TGTGCTAGCGGAACAGGGGTGGGAGCGACCCAGTACTTC. Translating gives CASGTGVGATQYF.

The table lists this clonotype with many counts. This sequence joins TRBV10-3 and TRBJ2-3; 11 nucleotides agree with TRBD2. CDR1 is ENHRY and CDR2 is SYGVKD in the germline V gene. Unmatched junction bases numbered 2, after V lost 6 bases and J lost 3 bases. This CDR3 contains 14 residues. CDR3 protein: CAIRLAGETDTQYF. The CDR3, as DNA: TGTGCCATCAGACTAGCGGGAGAAACAGATACGCAGTATTTT.

This clonotype was detected many times. V and J are TRBV29-1 and TRBJ2-7; D is unclear. V was cut by 2 bases and J by 0 bases, with 8 bases left in between. The length of the CDR3 is 13 residues. In germline, CDR1 is SQVTM, CDR2 ANQGSEA. The CDR3 protein is CSVEMKDSYEQYF. The CDR3 DNA sequence: TGCAGCGTTGAAATGAAGGACTCCTACGAGCAGTACTTC.

J is TRBJ1-1 and V is TRBV29-1, with 7 bases identical to TRBD1. The length of the CDR3 is 13 residues. Germline lookup yields CDR1 SQVTM and CDR2 ANQGSEA. The CDR3 sequence: CRIKRTGYTEAFF. The CDR3 bases are TGCAGAATAAAAAGGACAGGATACACTGAAGCTTTCTTT.